These 9 T cell receptor beta chains were sequenced from one sample in a study of blood T cells in healthy people across ages (dated by TCRdb to 2013 to 2016). To prepare the library, 5' RACE was applied. Sequencing was carried out with an Illumina HiSeq 2500. A second PCR of roughly 6 to 11 cycles was run with a J-beta primer mix and a sample-barcoded 5' primer. The public reads were run again by TCRdb, first through fastp at Q25 and then through MiXCR, and only productive beta chains were kept. For every CDR3 protein sequence, its rows merge into one entry that carries the most common genes and DNA. In all, the sample holds some 1.6 million distinct CDR3 sequences, and about 31% of those were seen once. In total, the top ten clones hold about 11% of the sample. Input material: blood. The origin of the receptors is a woman aged 30 to 39 in good health.

This clonotype was picked up many times. The chain combines TRBV12-3 or TRBV12-4 with TRBJ2-1, with TRBD2 matching 8 bases. CDR3 length equals 16 residues. After removal of 7 bases from V and 6 bases from J, the junction contained 14 bases not matched to a gene. The CDR3 loop reads CASTNAGGMAFNEQFF. The CDR3 DNA is TGTGCCAGCACCAATGCGGGGGGCATGGCCTTCAATGAGCAGTTCTTC.

In the case of this clonotype: One junction end does not reproduce the germline sequence, and a read error may be involved. The rearrangement uses TRBV6-1 and TRBJ1-1; possible D gene TRBD1, 6 bases. CDR1 and CDR2 from the germline V gene are MNHNS and SASEGT. The CDR3 extends over 13 amino acids. The CDR3 nucleotides are TGTACCAGCTGTGGTGGGGGCAGGACTGAAGCTTTCTTT. It yields the protein CTSCGGGRTEAFF.

There are a few counts of this clonotype. The V call is TRBV9, the J call TRBJ1-2; D uncertain. Germline CDR1 reads SGDLS; CDR2 reads YYNGEE. Trimming left V 0 bases short and J 6 bases short, with 9 bases between. The CDR3 has 13 residues. CDR3 sequence: CASSVDGSNGYTF. Here the CDR3 DNA reads TGTGCCAGCAGCGTAGATGGCAGCAATGGCTACACCTTC.

V usage is TRBV6-1 and J usage is TRBJ2-7, with 8 bases aligning to TRBD1. CDR3 length: 14 amino acids. Losses at the gene ends were 6 bases for V and 3 bases for J; bases not matched to a gene: 7. The germline V gene encodes CDR1 MNHNS and CDR2 SASEGT. This CDR3 is CASRPRGQIYEQYF. CDR3 in DNA: TGTGCCAGCAGGCCCAGGGGGCAGATCTACGAGCAGTACTTC.

This clonotype has only one observation. One end of the junction fails to match germline, which may point to a read error. V and J are TRBV6-4 and TRBJ1-6, with D unresolved. Germline assignment: CDR1 MRHNA and CDR2 SNTAGT. This CDR3 spans 13 amino acids. The CDR3 nucleotides are TGTGCCATCAGTGACCAAGCGGGAACACCCCTCCACTTT. It is translated as CAISDQAGTPLHF.

This clonotype appeared a few times. The gene calls are TRBV7-9 and TRBJ2-7; D may be TRBD1 or TRBD2 (5 bases each). Germline lookup yields CDR1 SEHNR and CDR2 FQNEAQ (reference sequence). This CDR3 region has 16 residues. Trimming removed 5 bases from V and 3 bases from J, with 20 bases in between. CDR3 amino acids: CASSEGKKGKLYEQYF. The CDR3 region has the DNA TGTGCCAGCAGCGAGGGGAAAAAAGGAAAACTCTACGAGCAGTACTTC.

The rearrangement links TRBV10-3 to TRBJ1-1; the D is unclear. V lost 2 bases and J lost 5, with 12 bases in between. The CDR3 extends over 14 amino acids. Germline CDR1 is ENHRY and CDR2 is SYGVKD. This CDR3 is CAISERSGGTEAFF. The CDR3 region has the DNA TGTGCCATCAGTGAGAGGTCCGGTGGGACTGAAGCTTTCTTT.

This chain uses TRBV20-1 with TRBJ2-1, with 11 bases matching TRBD1. CDR1 DFQATT and CDR2 SNEGSKA come from the germline V gene (reference sequence). The V and J ends lost 3 bases and 8 bases, in that order; junction bases with no gene match: 9. This CDR3 comprises 15 residues. CDR3 loop: CSAREGTGGKYEQFF. The CDR3 coding sequence is TGCAGTGCTAGGGAAGGGACAGGGGGGAAATATGAGCAGTTCTTC.

The gene calls are TRBV15 and TRBJ2-5, with 7 bases that match TRBD2. Trimming cost V 6 bases and J 2 bases; bases outside gene matches: 12. The germline CDR1 and CDR2 sequences are LNHNV and YYDKDF (reference sequence). This CDR3 is built from 16 residues. The CDR3 is CATRGPGLAEQETQYF. The CDR3 DNA is TGTGCCACCAGGGGGCCGGGGCTAGCGGAACAAGAGACCCAGTACTTC.